What follows describes a single T cell receptor beta chain. As yet, its antigen is unknown. Germline V gene data show CDR1 as MNHEY and CDR2 as SVGAGI. The CDR3 is 17 residues long. TCRdb reprocessed the 5' RACE reads and stores each CDR3 protein as one record, lacking DNA. The sample has 140,000 or so distinct CDR3 sequences, and its top ten clones hold roughly 12%. The record originates from a study of T cells expressing NK-cell markers. Study background: Seven HCMV-seropositive donors and one seronegative donor made up the eight sequenced donors.

Findings and caveats of the study: Roughly 1.0-7.0% of CD8+ T cells in about 6 donors belonged to dominant NKG2C+ clonotypes.

The V call is TRBV6-5, the J call TRBJ2-1; the TRBD2 assignment by TCRdb is unverifiable without DNA. Sequencing input: blood T cells: a sorted CD56 or NKG2C T cell subset, CD4+ or CD8+ T cells, or bulk PBMC T cells (not recorded which). The receptor's source is a man between 18 and 35 years old in good health. Here the CDR3 reads CASSYRRGFVSYNEQFF.